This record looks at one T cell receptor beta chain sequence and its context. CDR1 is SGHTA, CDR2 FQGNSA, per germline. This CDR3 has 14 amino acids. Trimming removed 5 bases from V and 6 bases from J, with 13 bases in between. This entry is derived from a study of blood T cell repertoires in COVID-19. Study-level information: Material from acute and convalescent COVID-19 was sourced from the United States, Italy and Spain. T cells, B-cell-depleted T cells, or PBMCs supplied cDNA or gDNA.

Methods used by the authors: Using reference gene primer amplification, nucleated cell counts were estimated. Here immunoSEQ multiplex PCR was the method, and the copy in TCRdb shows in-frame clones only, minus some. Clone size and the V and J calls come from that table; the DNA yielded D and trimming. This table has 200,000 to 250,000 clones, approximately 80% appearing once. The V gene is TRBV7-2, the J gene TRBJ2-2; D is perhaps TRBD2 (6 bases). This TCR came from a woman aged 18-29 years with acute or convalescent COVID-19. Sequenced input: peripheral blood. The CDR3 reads CASSGGTPSGELFF. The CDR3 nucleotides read TGTGCCAGCAGCGGCGGGACTCCCTCCGGGGAGCTGTTTTTT.